This T cell receptor (beta chain) emerged from a study of cytomegalovirus exposure and HLA in healthy donors. Study outcomes and limitations: According to an earlier analysis, most TCR beta V segments yielded productive rearrangements about 87% or about 30% of the time. Testing in vitro showed three CMV-associated chains specific for CMV antigens.

As for this clone: Its antigen is not identified.

The primer mix had 60 Vbeta and 13 Jbeta primers. Generated by immunoSEQ multiplex PCR, the TCRdb table keeps only in-frame clones and is missing some. This sample has some 140,000 clones; around four fifths occur once, and the top ten carry about 1.5%. V shed 2 bases, J shed 3 bases, and the junction held 4 bases outside the gene matches. The germline gives CDR1 LGHNA, CDR2 YNFKEQ. The CDR3 extends over 15 amino acids. This receptor was identified in a woman between 40 and 50 years old in good health and CMV-seronegative. The source material was PBMCs. The chain has TRBV4-2 and TRBJ2-5, with 9 bases matching TRBD1. The CDR3 region is CASSQSWDREETQYF. In nucleotides, the CDR3 is TGTGCCAGCAGCCAAAGCTGGGACAGGGAAGAGACCCAGTACTTC.